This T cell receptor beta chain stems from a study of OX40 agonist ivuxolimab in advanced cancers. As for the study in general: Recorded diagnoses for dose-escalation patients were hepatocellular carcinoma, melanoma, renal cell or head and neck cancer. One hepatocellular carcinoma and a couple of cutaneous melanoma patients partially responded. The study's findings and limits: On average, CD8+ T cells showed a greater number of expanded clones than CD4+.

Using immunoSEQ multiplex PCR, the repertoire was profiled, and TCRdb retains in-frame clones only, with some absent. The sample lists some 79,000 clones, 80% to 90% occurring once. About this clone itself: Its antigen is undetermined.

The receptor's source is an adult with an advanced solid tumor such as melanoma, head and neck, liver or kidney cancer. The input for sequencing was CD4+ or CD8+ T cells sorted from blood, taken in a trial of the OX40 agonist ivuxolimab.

Written as DNA, the CDR3 is TGTGCCAGCAGTCCGGGACTAACGGAGGCAGATACGCAGTATTTT. It is translated as CASSPGLTEADTQYF. The chain is built from TRBV2 and TRBJ2-3; 7 bases agree with TRBD2. V shed 5 bases, J shed 4 bases, and the junction held 9 bases outside the gene matches. CDR1 is SNHLY and CDR2 is FYNNEI in the germline V gene. This CDR3 comprises 15 residues.